This T cell receptor (beta chain) comes out of a study of cytomegalovirus exposure and HLA in healthy donors (dated by TCRdb to 2017 to 2019). In the study overall: An earlier analysis of roughly 630 of the donors reported more than 250 Gb of sequence data and roughly 100 million unique TCR beta sequences from around 200 million T cells. An early release covering roughly 640 HLA-typed donors comprised around 300 gigabases of sequencing data and 65 million to 100 million unique TCR sequences. The genetic ancestry cluster associated with self-reported Caucasian donors included 65% to 90% of the 398 genotyped donors. The study aimed to test whether cataloging public T cell receptors could reveal signatures of past pathogen exposure. The study used immunosequencing to profile the T cell repertoires of some 600 subjects and linked those repertoires to cytomegalovirus serostatus. Besides the first cohort of roughly 640 subjects, a separate validation cohort made up of 120 or so different subjects was used. High-throughput TCR immunosequencing, statistical association of individual TCRs with disease status, and machine learning were combined to predict cytomegalovirus infection status. In a later analysis, previously published TCR beta repertoires from several hundred donors were re-analyzed and high-resolution HLA genotyping was added so that TCR occurrence patterns could be studied. Rather than using new phenotypic data, the later analysis identified candidate immune exposures from TCR beta sequences and from how often those sequences occurred across donors. An earlier analysis of around 540 of the donors applied high-throughput TCR beta sequencing to assess whether each TCR beta V gene segment acted as functional or pseudogenic. Donor age, sex, ethnicity and CMV serostatus were collected together with the repertoire data. Genome-wide SNP genotypes for about three fifths of the roughly 670 donors were used in a later genetic analysis, which treated that subset as a discovery cohort. Every repertoire in the discovery cohort had been generated on one and the same sequencing platform. HLA typing included class I and class II loci at four-digit resolution. Typing coverage varied by locus: about 620-630 donors for A, B, C, DRB1 and DQB1; approximately 500 for DQA1; more than 600 for DPA1; more than 450 for DPB1. A handful of DR-DQ haplotypes were handled as single units for association and clustering because linkage in the cohort was strong. Among about 410 genotyped donors of the cohort, an average of around 250,000 unique TCR beta nucleotide sequences was sequenced per donor, of which 15% to 20% were non-productive. Broad study findings and their caveats: While some public TCRs were present in many individuals, most TCR sequences turned up only very rarely across donors. A group of highly shared sequence variants was considered likely to be a technical artifact of the sequencing pipeline. A further reported finding was that TCR beta sequences accurately predicted the HLA-A and HLA-B alleles for most subjects in the first cohort. Correlated functional status among segregating V segments might be attributable to linkage disequilibrium, but an unknown experimental factor could not be ruled out. Because HLA typing was missing for some donors at each locus, association tests included only the typed subset. Compared with equally common non-associated chains, HLA-associated TCR beta chains in a later analysis were more clonally expanded and had lower generation probabilities. In a later analysis, several top co-occurrence clusters were reported to appear linked to parvovirus B19, influenza, CMV and Epstein-Barr virus. In a later analysis, TCR association rates were found to vary across HLA loci, with the most associated TCRs seen for DRB1 alleles and the fewest for HLA-C alleles. Only TCR beta chains were sequenced in this cohort, and the absence of alpha or paired-chain data limited detectable features. In an earlier analysis of some 500 of the donors, most TCR beta V segments appeared in productive rearrangements about 90% or about 30% of the time, broadly matching IMGT annotations. The only immune exposure information available for the cohort was CMV serostatus. When HLA alleles, especially DR and DQ, strongly co-occurred, TCR associations were difficult to assign to individual alleles. Cytomegalovirus status was reported to be diagnosed by the classifier with high specificity and sensitivity in both the original and validation cohorts. The study listed 150 to 200 TCR beta chains as associated with cytomegalovirus. Because counts were too low, about 18 rarely observed V segments, including chromosome 9 orphons, were left out of the earlier analysis of some 600 of the donors. In vitro tests confirmed that a few of the cytomegalovirus-associated TCR beta chains recognize cytomegalovirus antigens. The 87-base-pair reads could not distinguish some IMGT-functional V segments, including TRBV6-2 and TRBV6-3, so those segments were excluded. The presence/absence analyses assumed that sequencing depth was roughly uniform across donors, and that assumption may not be true. Compared with the approximately 600-donor mean, donors in an Asian-associated ancestry cluster had fewer N-insertions in productive TCRs, according to a later genetic analysis. In a later genetic analysis, a missense DCLRE1C variant was associated with V-gene and J-gene trimming of TCR beta chains, and the association was replicated in an independent cohort. According to a later analysis, most CMV-associated TCR beta chains appeared to be HLA-restricted, and the HLA associations seemed to be driven largely by CMV exposure. The authors suggested that the approach could potentially be extended to other disease states and immunological phenotypes. A later analysis associated 16,951 TCR beta sequences with specific HLA alleles at a false discovery rate of 0.05.

The sample holds a few counts of this clone. This clone's antigen is unknown. Base qualities are not recorded, but no much larger clone differs from it by a single base. The cohort consisted of some 730 healthy bone marrow donors. Cohort members were all nominally healthy when sampled, although unrecorded immune exposures were likely present. The donor tested CMV seronegative and was one of the 352 seronegative cohort members. Every donor gave a peripheral blood sample, and the peripheral blood mononuclear cells from that sample were used for TCR beta sequencing. Genomic DNA extraction from the blood cell samples was performed with the Qiagen DNeasy Blood Extraction Kit. The library relied on the immunoSEQ multiplex PCR assay. A mixture of 60 forward primers for TCR Vbeta segments and 13 reverse primers for TCR Jbeta segments was used in the multiplex PCR. Amplification of the CDR3 region of rearranged TCR beta genes was performed with a multiplex PCR assay on genomic DNA. Amplified TCR beta libraries were sequenced as 87-base-pair reads on the Illumina HiSeq System. Per the source publication's procedure: A later analysis counted about 80 million unique TCR beta chains across the 690 or so repertoires, and roughly 10 million of these chains were shared by at least two donors. Raw reads were error-corrected and collapsed into unique sequences by a nearest-neighbor algorithm in which closely related sequences were merged to remove PCR and sequencing errors. V, D and J gene segments were assigned by aligning CDR3 sequences to IMGT reference sequences. For a sequence to be retained, at least a six-nucleotide match to both a V gene segment and a J gene segment was required. A rearrangement counted as productive if the CDR3 had no stop codons and remained in frame with V and J, and every other rearrangement counted as non-productive. Following IMGT convention, CDR3 was defined as the stretch from the second conserved V-encoded cysteine to the conserved J-encoded phenylalanine. The earlier analysis of about 620 of the donors excluded sequences that lacked an unambiguous match to a single V gene segment. In an earlier analysis of several hundred of the donors, V segments were called functional above 56.7% productive rearrangements and were called segregating when the between-donor standard deviation exceeded 5%. To diagnose cytomegalovirus status from the catalog of TCR beta chain sequences, a statistical classification framework was built. In a later analysis, TCR nucleotide sequences were compared against IMGT/GENE-DB human TR gene sequences so that V and J genes could be assigned. The TCRdist pipeline was used in a later analysis to assign CDR3 sequences and most-parsimonious VDJ recombination scenarios. In a later analysis, each TCR beta chain was defined by its CDR3 amino acid sequence together with its V-gene family, and reads without a unique V-gene family were excluded. As a way to deal with suspected cross-contamination and a sequencing artifact, a later analysis dropped 450 to 600 nucleotide sequences that were highly shared and had low generation probability. In a later analysis, a clonal expansion index was calculated for each public chain from normalized within-repertoire ranks of inferred template counts. In a later analysis, generation probabilities were computed with a VDJ recombination model fitted to out-of-frame rearrangements, and the resulting probabilities were checked against IGoR. Hypergeometric tests were used in a later analysis to score TCR-TCR, TCR-HLA and TCR-CMV co-occurrence, with a repertoire-size bias correction applied to the TCR pairs. In a later analysis, false discovery rates were estimated by permuting HLA or CMV assignments 20 times. In a later analysis, co-occurring TCRs were grouped using DBSCAN, with TCRdist sequence similarity added in when clustering inside HLA-allele-positive subsets. Repertoires with fewer than 30,000 or more than 120,000 public chains were left out of co-occurrence clustering, as were about five repertoires with anomalous nucleotide sharing. TCRdb provides this immuneACCESS table in a form limited to in-frame rearrangements. Some clones are lacking; in checked studies, under half of them reflect an unresolved V gene, and why the rest are absent is not known. D and trimming were read from the DNA, whereas the V and J calls and clone size are those reported in that table. Here the sample has around 99,000 clones; around 77% occur a single time. The ten biggest clones cover more than 4% of the sample.

In the germline V gene, CDR1 corresponds to SGHRS and CDR2 to YFSETQ. Reading from cysteine to phenylalanine, the CDR3 counts 15 amino acids. Left in the record is the CDR3 DNA by itself, 45 bases read in frame from the first base. Trimmed from V: 1 base; trimmed from J: 3 bases; junction bases lacking a gene match: 5. The receptor's source is a male donor in good health and CMV-seronegative. Material: PBMCs. The rearranged chain carries TRBV5-1 and TRBJ2-3; TRBD2 lines up with 7 middle nucleotides. The CDR3 reads CASSLISGKTDTQYF. The sequence in DNA is TGCGCCAGCAGCTTGATAAGCGGGAAGACAGATACGCAGTATTTT.